This is a list of T cell receptor beta chains from one sample in a study of blood T cell repertoires in COVID-19. The data were produced by immunoSEQ multiplex PCR, yet TCRdb's version contains in-frame clones alone and is incomplete. The sample includes 350,000 to 550,000 clones, 80% to 90% of them seen just once. Sequencing was done on a sample of PBMCs or T cells enriched from blood (not recorded which). All receptors derive from a man aged 25 to 40 who had recovered from COVID-19. CDR3s include the opening cysteine and the closing phenylalanine or tryptophan. D genes are given only for firm matches. The size of a clone is reported for some rows only, either as once, few or many, or as a class for expanded clones.

v_gene,d_gene,j_gene,abundance,CDR3nt,CDR3aa
TRBV7-9,-,TRBJ2-1,-,TGTGCCAGCAGCTTGAGGACAGAATACAATGAGCAGTTCTTC,CASSLRTEYNEQFF
TRBV28,-,TRBJ1-2,once,TGTGCCAGCAGTTTGGGGGGGCGCTTAGATGGCTACACCTTC,CASSLGGRLDGYTF
TRBV5-1,TRBD2,TRBJ2-3,-,TGCGCCAGCAGCTTGGTCCTAACTAGCGGGAGCGGCGATACGCAGTATTTT,CASSLVLTSGSGDTQYF
TRBV10-3,TRBD1,TRBJ2-7,-,TGTGCCATCATGGAGCGGACAGGTTCCTACGAGCAGTACTTC,CAIMERTGSYEQYF
TRBV28,-,TRBJ2-5,-,TGTGCCAGCAGTCTACCGCTTTCCCGAGGGACCCAGTACTTC,CASSLPLSRGTQYF
TRBV6-4,-,TRBJ2-7,-,TGTGCCAGCCAACGGGTCGCCTCCTACGAGCAGTACTTC,CASQRVASYEQYF
TRBV27,TRBD2,TRBJ2-5,-,TGTGCCAGCAGTCCATGGACTAGCGGCCAAGAGACCCAGTACTTC,CASSPWTSGQETQYF
TRBV7-9,-,TRBJ2-7,-,TGTGCCATCGACTCCAGCTACGAGCAGTACTTC,CAIDSSYEQYF
TRBV18,TRBD2,TRBJ2-7,-,TGTGCCAGCTCACCTGGACTAGCGGGACCTTACGAGCAGTACTTC,CASSPGLAGPYEQYF
TRBV28,-,TRBJ1-2,once,TGTGCCAGCAGCCCGGGTGCCCTAAAGGAAGGCTACACCTTC,CASSPGALKEGYTF
TRBV10-3,-,TRBJ1-2,-,TGTGCCATCAGTGTCCAGAGCGGCTATGGCTACACCTTC,CAISVQSGYGYTF
TRBV10-3,TRBD1,TRBJ1-1,once,TGTGCCATCAGGGGAACAGGGGATACCCCGAACACTGAAGCTTTCTTT,CAIRGTGDTPNTEAFF
TRBV19,TRBD2,TRBJ2-1,-,TGTGCCGCGGGGCGGGAGAGAACTGAGCAGTTCTTC,CAAGRERTEQFF
TRBV18,-,TRBJ1-5,-,TGTGCCAGCTCACCAACAGACAAAGAACAGCCCCAGCATTTT,CASSPTDKEQPQHF
TRBV29-1,TRBD2,TRBJ2-1,-,TGCAGCGTGACTGAGACGACTAGCGGCTACAATGAGCAGTTCTTC,CSVTETTSGYNEQFF
TRBV18,TRBD1,TRBJ1-1,-,TGTGCCAGCTCCCCGGGACAGGCTGTGAACACTGAAGCTTTCTTT,CASSPGQAVNTEAFF
TRBV5-5,-,TRBJ1-6,-,TGTGCCAGCACCGAAATCCCGGACGGTCGGGGATCACCCCTCCACTTT,CASTEIPDGRGSPLHF
TRBV28,-,TRBJ1-3,-,TGTGCCAGCAGTTTAGCCAGGGCCTTCTCTGGAAACACCATATATTTT,CASSLARAFSGNTIYF
TRBV12-3/TRBV12-4,TRBD1,TRBJ1-1,-,TGTGCCAGCAGTCGGGACAGGGCTAGGGAAGCTTTCTTT,CASSRDRAREAFF
TRBV7-3,TRBD2,TRBJ2-5,-,TGTGCCAGCGGACTAGCGGGAAGAGAGACCCAGTACTTC,CASGLAGRETQYF
TRBV18,-,TRBJ1-6,once,TGTGCCAGCTCACCAGCGGGGGAAGGGTCACCCCTCCACTTT,CASSPAGEGSPLHF
TRBV28,TRBD1,TRBJ1-5,once,TGTGCCAGCAGCCTTGGACCCGGACAGGGGCATCAGCCCCAGCATTTT,CASSLGPGQGHQPQHF
TRBV5-1,TRBD2,TRBJ2-2,-,TGCGCCAGCAGCTTGGGGACTAGCGGGAACACCGGGGAGCTGTTTTTT,CASSLGTSGNTGELFF
TRBV6-5,-,TRBJ2-1,-,TGTGCCAGCAGTTACTCGATCAGTGTGTATGAGCAGTTCTTC,CASSYSISVYEQFF
TRBV7-9,-,TRBJ2-1,-,TGTGCCAGCAGCTTAGTCACAGGAGCGTACAATGAGCAGTTCTTC,CASSLVTGAYNEQFF
TRBV6-5,-,TRBJ1-1,-,TGTGCCAGCAGTTACGCAGGGTCCACTGAAGCTTTCTTT,CASSYAGSTEAFF
TRBV5-1,-,TRBJ2-4,-,TGCGCCAGCAGCTTCGTTGGGGCTCTGGCCAAAAACATTCAGTACTTC,CASSFVGALAKNIQYF
TRBV12-3/TRBV12-4,-,TRBJ1-2,few,TGTGCCAGCAATCAGATGGGTAGGACAGCGTTC,CASNQMGRTAF
TRBV2,-,TRBJ2-5,once,TGTGCCAGCATCGACAGGAGGAAAGAGACCCAGTACTTC,CASIDRRKETQYF
TRBV5-1,-,TRBJ2-7,-,TGCGCCAGCAGCTTGGAGCGGGCTATGTACGAGCAGTACTTC,CASSLERAMYEQYF
TRBV9,-,TRBJ2-5,-,TGTGCCAGCAGCGTAGATGTTGGGGCTGCGGAGACCCAGTACTTC,CASSVDVGAAETQYF
TRBV4-2,TRBD2,TRBJ2-1,-,TGTGCCAGCAGCCAAGTGGCTAGCGGGAGGGGGAATGAGCAGTTCTTC,CASSQVASGRGNEQFF
TRBV20-1,-,TRBJ2-1,-,TGCAGTGCTAGAGGTCCGAGTGAGCAGTTCTTC,CSARGPSEQFF
TRBV7-6,TRBD2,TRBJ2-7,once,TGTGCCAGCAGCTTAGGGACTAGCGGGACCTACGAGCAGTACTTC,CASSLGTSGTYEQYF
TRBV3-1/TRBV3-2,-,TRBJ2-1,-,TGTGCCAGCAGCTGGACTCCTCGCGACCTCTACAATGAGCAGTTCTTC,CASSWTPRDLYNEQFF
TRBV4-2,-,TRBJ2-1,-,TGTGCCAGCAGCCAAAGGGTCGGGGATGAGCAGTTCTTC,CASSQRVGDEQFF
TRBV4-1,-,TRBJ2-3,-,TGCGCCAGCAGCCAAGAATGGGGGACTAGCACAGATACGCAGTATTTT,CASSQEWGTSTDTQYF
TRBV11-2,-,TRBJ2-1,-,TGTGCCAGCAGCCCCACGGTGAACTCCTACAATGAGCAGTTCTTC,CASSPTVNSYNEQFF
TRBV3-1/TRBV3-2,-,TRBJ2-7,-,TGTGCCAGCAGCCAAGGGAGCTACGAGCAGTACTTC,CASSQGSYEQYF
TRBV7-9,-,TRBJ1-2,-,TGTGCCAGCAGCTTAGGGGAGGGGTATGGCTACACCTTC,CASSLGEGYGYTF
TRBV18,-,TRBJ1-5,-,TGTGCCAGCTCAACGGGTAATCAGCCCCAGCATTTT,CASSTGNQPQHF
TRBV28,-,TRBJ2-7,-,TGTGCCACCCTGGACACCTACGAGCAGTACTTC,CATLDTYEQYF
TRBV4-2,-,TRBJ1-6,-,TGTGCCAGCAGCCTCCCGGAGGGTAGCTATAATTCACCCCTCCACTTT,CASSLPEGSYNSPLHF
TRBV7-2,-,TRBJ2-5,-,TGTGCCAGCAGCTTAAGCCTAGTGCAGGAGACCCAGTACTTC,CASSLSLVQETQYF
TRBV28,-,TRBJ2-2,-,TGTGCCAGCAGTGCATTCCCTGGAGACTCCGGGGAGCTGTTTTTT,CASSAFPGDSGELFF
TRBV30,-,TRBJ1-4,-,TGTGCCTGGAGTGTACAGAGGACACCTAATGAAAAACTGTTTTTT,CAWSVQRTPNEKLFF
TRBV10-3,-,TRBJ2-7,-,TGTGCCATCAGTGGACAGCCAACCATCTCCTACGAGCAGTACTTC,CAISGQPTISYEQYF
TRBV27,TRBD1,TRBJ1-4,-,TGTGCCAGCAGTTTCATGGGGACAGGGTCCATACTGTTTTTT,CASSFMGTGSILFF
TRBV2,-,TRBJ1-2,-,TGTGCCAGCAGGAGGCAGGGGTCTAGCGGCTACACCTTC,CASRRQGSSGYTF
TRBV2,TRBD1,TRBJ1-2,-,TGTGCCAGCAGTGTTCCGGACAGGGAAGGCTACACCTTC,CASSVPDREGYTF
TRBV3-1/TRBV3-2,TRBD2,TRBJ2-3,-,TGTGCCAGCAGCCAAGATCATAGCGGGAGGGTGGATACGCAGTATTTT,CASSQDHSGRVDTQYF